A selection of T cell receptor beta chains follows, all from one sample in a study of radiotherapy plus CTLA-4 blockade in lung cancer. Sequenced by immunoSEQ multiplex PCR; TCRdb stores in-frame clones only, minus some. The table shows some 60,000 clones, with around 76% occurring only once. The material sequenced was peripheral blood, taken from a patient treated with radiotherapy plus ipilimumab. These receptors were obtained from a human donor with non-small cell lung cancer who had a complete response to radiotherapy plus ipilimumab. Both conserved end residues are part of each CDR3. The order of the fields is J gene, V gene, D gene, CDR3 protein. A D gene is named only where the DNA matches it firmly.

j_gene: TRBJ1-2; v_gene: TRBV5-6; d_gene: -; CDR3aa: CASSFSYYGYTF
j_gene: TRBJ2-7; v_gene: TRBV6-1; d_gene: -; CDR3aa: CASSDPLISSYEQYF
j_gene: TRBJ2-5; v_gene: TRBV7-9; d_gene: -; CDR3aa: CASSLASGEETQYF
j_gene: TRBJ2-2; v_gene: TRBV18; d_gene: -; CDR3aa: CASSSTTANTGELFF
j_gene: TRBJ1-1; v_gene: TRBV29-1; d_gene: -; CDR3aa: CSVSKGVNTEAFF
j_gene: TRBJ1-6; v_gene: TRBV27; d_gene: -; CDR3aa: CASSPYRVDPPLHF
j_gene: TRBJ1-6; v_gene: TRBV6-5; d_gene: TRBD1; CDR3aa: CASSYSDRAHNSPLHF
j_gene: TRBJ2-7; v_gene: TRBV10-3; d_gene: -; CDR3aa: CAIGLNPGYEQYF
j_gene: TRBJ2-7; v_gene: TRBV10-3; d_gene: -; CDR3aa: CAISVGREQYF
j_gene: TRBJ2-7; v_gene: TRBV5-4; d_gene: TRBD1; CDR3aa: CASSLPGQGGFEQYF
j_gene: TRBJ2-7; v_gene: TRBV27; d_gene: TRBD1; CDR3aa: CASSLLGQGGHEQYF
j_gene: TRBJ1-5; v_gene: TRBV15; d_gene: TRBD1; CDR3aa: CATLPLGQGRRNQPQHF
j_gene: TRBJ2-7; v_gene: TRBV6-6; d_gene: -; CDR3aa: CASSDWYEQYF
j_gene: TRBJ2-5; v_gene: TRBV9; d_gene: TRBD2; CDR3aa: CASSVAASGQETQYF
j_gene: TRBJ1-2; v_gene: TRBV19; d_gene: -; CDR3aa: CASHGEGGAQYYGYTF
j_gene: TRBJ2-7; v_gene: TRBV5-5; d_gene: -; CDR3aa: CASSLETGNTYEQYF
j_gene: TRBJ2-3; v_gene: TRBV5-1; d_gene: TRBD2; CDR3aa: CASSAFASGGASDTQYF
j_gene: TRBJ2-7; v_gene: TRBV7-3; d_gene: TRBD2; CDR3aa: CASSLAGGPYEQYF
j_gene: TRBJ2-3; v_gene: TRBV2; d_gene: -; CDR3aa: CASSGEEGWTDTQYF
j_gene: TRBJ2-2; v_gene: TRBV15; d_gene: -; CDR3aa: CATSRDLISGVNTGELFF
j_gene: TRBJ1-1; v_gene: TRBV6-5; d_gene: TRBD1; CDR3aa: CASRTGTGGTEAFF
j_gene: TRBJ2-7; v_gene: TRBV10-3; d_gene: -; CDR3aa: CAISRGIFHEQYF
j_gene: TRBJ2-7; v_gene: TRBV4-3; d_gene: -; CDR3aa: CASSQVPGVIAYEQYF
j_gene: TRBJ1-2; v_gene: TRBV6-5; d_gene: -; CDR3aa: CASSLTGEGGYGYTF
j_gene: TRBJ1-2; v_gene: TRBV28; d_gene: -; CDR3aa: CASTPGRWAGYTF
j_gene: TRBJ2-5; v_gene: TRBV11-3; d_gene: TRBD2; CDR3aa: CASSLNGGGGETQYF
j_gene: TRBJ2-1; v_gene: TRBV4-3; d_gene: -; CDR3aa: CASSQESGRGAYNEQFF
j_gene: TRBJ2-7; v_gene: TRBV10-3; d_gene: -; CDR3aa: CAIAGIPYEQYF
j_gene: TRBJ2-3; v_gene: TRBV18; d_gene: -; CDR3aa: CASSPRVSAGRRLGDTQYF
j_gene: TRBJ1-2; v_gene: TRBV5-6; d_gene: -; CDR3aa: CASSFRTGNYGYTF
j_gene: TRBJ2-7; v_gene: TRBV10-2; d_gene: TRBD1; CDR3aa: CASRRDRPYEQYF
j_gene: TRBJ2-3; v_gene: TRBV30; d_gene: -; CDR3aa: CACTEGVEDTQYF
j_gene: TRBJ2-1; v_gene: TRBV18; d_gene: TRBD2; CDR3aa: CASSSRLADKTGEQFF
j_gene: TRBJ2-1; v_gene: TRBV6-6; d_gene: TRBD2; CDR3aa: CATSILAGAKGEQFF
j_gene: TRBJ1-2; v_gene: TRBV27; d_gene: TRBD1; CDR3aa: CASSTGTGHGYTF
j_gene: TRBJ2-7; v_gene: TRBV6-5; d_gene: TRBD2; CDR3aa: CASSRKLAGVGEQYF
j_gene: TRBJ2-1; v_gene: TRBV7-8; d_gene: TRBD2; CDR3aa: CASSLAASGAYNEQFF
j_gene: TRBJ2-1; v_gene: TRBV9; d_gene: TRBD2; CDR3aa: CASSATSGRVNEQFF
j_gene: TRBJ1-4; v_gene: TRBV4-3; d_gene: -; CDR3aa: CASSHQAQSGEKLFF
j_gene: TRBJ2-7; v_gene: TRBV2; d_gene: TRBD2; CDR3aa: CASGRAGEYEQYF
j_gene: TRBJ2-7; v_gene: TRBV18; d_gene: -; CDR3aa: CASSSSSYEQYF
j_gene: TRBJ1-2; v_gene: TRBV30; d_gene: -; CDR3aa: CAWSVQVYYGYTF
j_gene: TRBJ1-2; v_gene: TRBV5-5; d_gene: -; CDR3aa: CASSLDGNYGYTF
j_gene: TRBJ1-2; v_gene: TRBV6-5; d_gene: TRBD1; CDR3aa: CASSVAGGTNYGYTF
j_gene: TRBJ1-6; v_gene: TRBV7-3; d_gene: -; CDR3aa: CASSFRPFGGSPLHF
j_gene: TRBJ2-5; v_gene: TRBV5-1; d_gene: -; CDR3aa: CASSFAPETQYF
j_gene: TRBJ2-2; v_gene: TRBV9; d_gene: TRBD2; CDR3aa: CASSLGWGGDTGELFF
j_gene: TRBJ2-1; v_gene: TRBV5-6; d_gene: TRBD2; CDR3aa: CASSLNLAGEQFF
j_gene: TRBJ1-2; v_gene: TRBV14; d_gene: TRBD1; CDR3aa: CASSPRTGSGYTF